Reported below is one T cell receptor beta chain. Its antigen remains unidentified. The sample holds no much larger clone one base away, and base qualities are not on file. The cohort comprised 710 or so healthy bone marrow donors. Cohort members were all nominally healthy when sampled, although unrecorded immune exposures were likely present. The donor tested CMV seropositive and was one of the 289 seropositive cohort members. Each donor provided a peripheral blood sample, and peripheral blood mononuclear cells were used for TCR beta sequencing. Genomic DNA extraction from the blood cell samples was performed with the Qiagen DNeasy Blood Extraction Kit. The data stem from a study of cytomegalovirus exposure and HLA in healthy donors (dated by TCRdb to 2015 to 2018). With respect to the entire study: An earlier analysis of 587 of the donors reported approximately 260 Gb of sequence data and approximately 120 million unique TCR beta sequences obtained from 180 million or so T cells. About 300 gigabases of sequencing data and some 85 million unique TCR sequences were included in an early release covering 550 to 650 HLA-typed donors. The study aimed to test whether signatures of past pathogen exposure could be identified by cataloging public T cell receptors. Rather than drawing on any new phenotypic data, the later analysis identified candidate immune exposures from TCR beta sequences and the way those sequences occurred across donors. A later genetic analysis used genome-wide SNP genotypes for about 65% of the roughly 670 donors, treating that subset as a discovery cohort. To predict cytomegalovirus infection status, the study brought together high-throughput TCR immunosequencing, statistical association of individual TCRs with disease status, and machine learning. The genetic ancestry cluster associated with self-reported Caucasian donors included roughly four fifths of the roughly 410 genotyped donors. Four to six DR-DQ haplotypes were handled as single units for association and clustering because linkage in the cohort was strong. To decide whether each TCR beta V gene segment behaved as functional or pseudogenic, an earlier analysis of approximately 620 of the donors relied on high-throughput TCR beta sequencing. HLA typing covered class I and class II loci at four-digit resolution. Alongside the repertoire data, information on donor age, sex, ethnicity and CMV serostatus was compiled. The study used immunosequencing to profile the T cell repertoires of approximately 640 subjects and linked those repertoires to cytomegalovirus serostatus. Every repertoire in the discovery cohort had been generated on one and the same sequencing platform. The number of typed donors differed by locus: about 629-640 for A, B, C, DRB1 and DQB1; some 500 for DQA1; approximately 600 for DPA1; and around 450 for DPB1. Along with the approximately 620-subject first cohort, a separate validation cohort of over a hundred different subjects was used. To study patterns of TCR occurrence, a later analysis re-analyzed previously published TCR beta repertoires from more than 550 donors and added high-resolution HLA genotyping. On average, around 240,000 unique TCR beta nucleotide sequences were sequenced per donor among 398 genotyped donors of the cohort, with roughly 18% of those sequences being non-productive.

V is cut back by 6 bases and J by 7 bases, with 9 bases in the junction unmatched. The CDR3 contains 14 residues, cysteine and phenylalanine counted. Of the read, only the CDR3 DNA is kept; its 42 bases are in frame from base 1. CDR1 and CDR2, looked up from the germline V gene (reference sequence), are SGHAT and FQDESV. The receptor library was made with the immunoSEQ multiplex PCR assay. For the multiplex PCR, a mixture combining 60 forward primers for TCR Vbeta segments and 13 reverse primers for TCR Jbeta segments was used. The CDR3 region of rearranged TCR beta genes was amplified from genomic DNA with a multiplex PCR assay. The amplified TCR beta libraries were sequenced on the Illumina HiSeq System as 87-base-pair reads. For the original study's pipeline: A later analysis counted tens of millions of unique TCR beta chains across the 666 repertoires, and some 11 million of these chains were shared by at least two donors. A nearest-neighbor algorithm error-corrected the raw reads and collapsed the reads into unique sequences, merging closely related sequences to remove PCR and sequencing errors. To assign V, D and J gene segments, CDR3 sequences were aligned to IMGT reference sequences. For a sequence to be retained, a match of at least six nucleotides was required to both a V gene segment and a J gene segment. A rearrangement counted as productive if the CDR3 had no stop codons and remained in frame with V and J, and every other rearrangement counted as non-productive. Following IMGT convention, CDR3 was defined as the stretch from the second conserved V-encoded cysteine to the conserved J-encoded phenylalanine. The earlier analysis of some 550 of the donors excluded any sequence lacking an unambiguous match to a single V gene segment. In an earlier analysis of roughly 600 of the donors, a V segment was called functional when productive rearrangements were above 56.7%, and segregating when the standard deviation between donors exceeded 5%. A statistical classification framework was built for diagnosing cytomegalovirus status from the catalog of TCR beta chain sequences. In a later analysis, TCR nucleotide sequences were compared against IMGT/GENE-DB human TR gene sequences so that V and J genes could be assigned. Using the TCRdist pipeline, a later analysis assigned CDR3 sequences along with most-parsimonious VDJ recombination scenarios. A later analysis defined each TCR beta chain by its CDR3 amino acid sequence plus V-gene family, and excluded reads lacking a unique V-gene family. To address suspected cross-contamination and a sequencing artifact, a later analysis removed around 600 highly shared, low-generation-probability nucleotide sequences. In a later analysis, a clonal expansion index was calculated for each public chain from normalized within-repertoire ranks of inferred template counts. In a later analysis, generation probabilities were computed using a VDJ recombination model fitted to out-of-frame rearrangements, and the results were checked against IGoR. A later analysis scored TCR-TCR, TCR-HLA and TCR-CMV co-occurrence with hypergeometric tests, applying a repertoire-size bias correction to TCR pairs. To estimate false discovery rates, a later analysis permuted the HLA or CMV assignments 20 times. A later analysis grouped co-occurring TCRs with DBSCAN, adding TCRdist sequence similarity when clustering within HLA-allele-positive subsets. Co-occurrence clustering excluded repertoires with fewer than 30,000 or more than 120,000 public chains, plus five with anomalous nucleotide sharing. Held by TCRdb, this immuneACCESS table contains in-frame sequences only and omits some clones. Under half of the omission traces to an unresolved V gene where checked; the cause of the rest is unknown. V and J calls and clone size are given by that table; D and trimming were obtained from the DNA. Here the sample has roughly 110,000 clones; 65% to 80% occur a single time. The ten biggest clones cover around 6.4% of the sample.

Overall study outcomes, separate from this receptor: Several of the top co-occurrence clusters appeared to be linked to parvovirus B19, influenza, CMV and Epstein-Barr virus, according to a later analysis. In a later genetic analysis, fewer N-insertions in productive TCRs were reported among donors in an Asian-associated ancestry cluster than the roughly 700-donor mean. Broadly in line with IMGT annotations, most TCR beta V segments showed up in productive rearrangements about 90% or about 30% of the time in an earlier analysis of roughly 590 of the donors. Most TCR sequences were seen in very few donors, while some public TCRs were found in many individuals. When HLA alleles, especially DR and DQ, strongly co-occurred, TCR associations were difficult to assign to individual alleles. Because counts were too low, roughly 18 rarely observed V segments, including chromosome 9 orphons, were left out of the earlier analysis of 587 of the donors. Because some donors lacked HLA typing at each locus, the association tests relied only on the typed subset. A later analysis found that HLA-associated TCR beta chains were more clonally expanded and had lower generation probabilities than equally common non-associated chains. A later analysis found that most CMV-associated TCR beta chains appeared HLA-restricted, with HLA associations seemingly driven largely by CMV exposure. The only immune exposure information available for the cohort was CMV serostatus. A later analysis found that TCR association rates varied across HLA loci, with DRB1 alleles showing the most associated TCRs and HLA-C alleles the fewest. The classifier was reported to diagnose cytomegalovirus status with high specificity and sensitivity in both the original and validation cohorts. According to the authors, the approach could potentially be generalized to other disease states and immunological phenotypes. Linkage disequilibrium might explain the correlated functional status among segregating V segments, but an unknown experimental factor could not be ruled out. Specific HLA alleles were associated with 15,000 to 20,000 TCR beta sequences at a false discovery rate of 0.05 in a later analysis. A further reported finding was that TCR beta sequences accurately predicted the HLA-A and HLA-B alleles for most subjects in the first cohort. Presence/absence analyses assumed roughly uniform sequencing depth across donors, an assumption that may not hold. V-gene and J-gene trimming of TCR beta chains was associated with a missense DCLRE1C variant in a later genetic analysis, and the association was replicated in an independent cohort. This cohort had only TCR beta chains sequenced, and the lack of alpha or paired-chain data limited which features could be detected. Three of the identified cytomegalovirus-associated TCR beta chains were confirmed in vitro to be specific for cytomegalovirus antigens. The study gave a list of more than 150 TCR beta chains associated with cytomegalovirus. Some IMGT-functional V segments, including TRBV6-2 and TRBV6-3, could not be distinguished by the 87-base-pair reads and were therefore excluded. A cluster of highly shared sequence variants was judged likely to be a technical artifact of the sequencing pipeline.

Sequencing used PBMCs. Recombination connected TRBV11-1 to TRBJ1-1; TRBD1 matches 9 bases in the middle. This sequence was found in a woman in her forties or fifties in good health and CMV-seropositive. The DNA reads TGTGCCAGCAGGGGGTGGACAGGGGCCAATGAAGCTTTCTTT. Its coded protein is CASRGWTGANEAFF.